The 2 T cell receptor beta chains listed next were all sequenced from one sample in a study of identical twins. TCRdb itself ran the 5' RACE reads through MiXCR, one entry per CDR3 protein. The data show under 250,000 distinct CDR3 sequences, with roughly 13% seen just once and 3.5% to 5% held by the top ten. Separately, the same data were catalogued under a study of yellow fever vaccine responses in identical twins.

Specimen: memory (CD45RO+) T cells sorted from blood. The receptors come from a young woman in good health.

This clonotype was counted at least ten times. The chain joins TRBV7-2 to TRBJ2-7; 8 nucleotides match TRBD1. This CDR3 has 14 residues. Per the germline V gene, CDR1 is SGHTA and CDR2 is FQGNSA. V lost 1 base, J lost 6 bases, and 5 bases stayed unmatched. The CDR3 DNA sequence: TGTGCCAGCAGCTTAGGCCAGGGGGCCTTCGAGCAGTACTTC. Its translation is CASSLGQGAFEQYF.

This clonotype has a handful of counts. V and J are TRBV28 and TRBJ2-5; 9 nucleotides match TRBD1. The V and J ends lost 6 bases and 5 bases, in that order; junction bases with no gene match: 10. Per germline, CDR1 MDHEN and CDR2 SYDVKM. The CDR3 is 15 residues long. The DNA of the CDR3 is TGTGCCAGCAGCTCCTCACAGGGGGCGCGGGAGACCCAGTACTTC. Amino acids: CASSSSQGARETQYF.